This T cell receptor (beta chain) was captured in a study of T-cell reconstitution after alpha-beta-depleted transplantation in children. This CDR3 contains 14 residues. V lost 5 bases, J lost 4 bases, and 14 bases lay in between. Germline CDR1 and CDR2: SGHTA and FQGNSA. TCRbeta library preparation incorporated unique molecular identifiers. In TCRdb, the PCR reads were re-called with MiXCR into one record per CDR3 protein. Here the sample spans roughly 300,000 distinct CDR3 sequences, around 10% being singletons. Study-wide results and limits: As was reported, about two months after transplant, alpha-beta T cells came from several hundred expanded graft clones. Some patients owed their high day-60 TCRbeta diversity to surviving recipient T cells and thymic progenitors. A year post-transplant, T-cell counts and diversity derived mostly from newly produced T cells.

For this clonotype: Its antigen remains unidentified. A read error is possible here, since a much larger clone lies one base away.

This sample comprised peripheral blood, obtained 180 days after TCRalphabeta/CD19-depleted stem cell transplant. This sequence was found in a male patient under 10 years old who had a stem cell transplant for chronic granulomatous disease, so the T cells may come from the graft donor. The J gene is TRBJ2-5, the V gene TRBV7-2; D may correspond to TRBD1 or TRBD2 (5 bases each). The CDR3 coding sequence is TGTGCCAGCAGCACGAACGGGGCCCGAGAGACCCAGTACTTC. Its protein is CASSTNGARETQYF.